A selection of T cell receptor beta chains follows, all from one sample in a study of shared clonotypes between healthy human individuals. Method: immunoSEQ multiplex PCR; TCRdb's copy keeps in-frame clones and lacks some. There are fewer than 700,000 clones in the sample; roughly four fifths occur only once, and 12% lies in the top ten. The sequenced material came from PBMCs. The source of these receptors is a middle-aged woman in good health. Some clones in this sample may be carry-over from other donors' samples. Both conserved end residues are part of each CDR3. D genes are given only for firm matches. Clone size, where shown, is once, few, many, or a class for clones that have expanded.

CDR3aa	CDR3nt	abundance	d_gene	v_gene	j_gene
CASSQRGGNQPQHF	TGTGCCAGCAGCCAAAGGGGGGGCAATCAGCCCCAGCATTTT	NA	NA	TRBV7-8	TRBJ1-5
CASSPDRASIRYEQYF	TGTGCCAGCAGCCCAGACCGGGCTTCGATTCGGTACGAGCAGTACTTC	NA	NA	TRBV7-2	TRBJ2-7
CASSFTGGETQYF	TGTGCCAGTAGTTTTACGGGAGGAGAGACCCAGTACTTC	NA	TRBD2	TRBV19	TRBJ2-5
CASSRGPNTEAFF	TGTGCCAGCAGCAGGGGCCCGAACACTGAAGCTTTCTTT	NA	NA	TRBV11-2	TRBJ1-1
CASSEPASASYNEQFF	TGCGCCAGCAGTGAGCCGGCTAGCGCATCCTACAATGAGCAGTTCTTC	NA	NA	TRBV10-2	TRBJ2-1
CASSAGTRGNEQFF	TGTGCCAGTAGTGCCGGGACTAGGGGGAATGAGCAGTTCTTC	few	TRBD2	TRBV19	TRBJ2-1
CTSSKGGEAWETQYF	TGCACCAGCAGCAAGGGGGGAGAAGCATGGGAGACCCAGTACTTC	NA	NA	TRBV1	TRBJ2-5
CASSAPYEQYF	TGTGCCAGCAGTGCACCCTACGAGCAGTACTTC	NA	NA	TRBV2	TRBJ2-7
CASSSNTLAGNEQFF	TGTGCCAGCAGTTCCAACACGCTAGCGGGCAATGAGCAGTTCTTC	few	TRBD2	TRBV27	TRBJ2-1
CASSLQGYGEQYF	TGTGCCAGCAGTTTACAGGGGTATGGCGAGCAGTACTTC	NA	TRBD1	TRBV2	TRBJ2-7
CAWSLQSEQYF	TGTGCCTGGAGTCTTCAATCGGAGCAGTACTTC	once	NA	TRBV30	TRBJ2-7
CASSQDIGNYEQYF	TGCGCCAGCAGCCAAGATATTGGTAATTACGAGCAGTACTTC	once	NA	TRBV4-1	TRBJ2-7
CASSPDRGEGDTEAFF	TGTGCCAGCTCACCGGACAGGGGGGAGGGAGACACTGAAGCTTTCTTT	NA	TRBD1	TRBV18	TRBJ1-1
CASSGGSGNTIYF	TGTGCCAGCAGCGGGGGTTCTGGAAACACCATATATTTT	once	NA	TRBV7-8	TRBJ1-3
CASREPRGDYEQYF	TGCGCCAGCAGGGAGCCACGGGGTGACTACGAGCAGTACTTC	NA	NA	TRBV10-2	TRBJ2-7
CASSLGGQATEAFF	TGTGCCAGCAGCTTAGGTGGACAGGCCACTGAAGCTTTCTTT	NA	TRBD1	TRBV7-9	TRBJ1-1
CASSLLTGDNEQFF	TGTGCCAGCAGCTTATTGACGGGGGACAATGAGCAGTTCTTC	NA	NA	TRBV7-6	TRBJ2-1
CASISLWGLSETQYF	TGTGCCAGCATATCGCTCTGGGGGCTGTCAGAGACCCAGTACTTC	NA	NA	TRBV28	TRBJ2-5
CASSQAFGQGTYEQYF	TGCGCCAGCAGCCAAGCGTTTGGACAGGGGACCTACGAGCAGTACTTC	NA	TRBD1	TRBV4-3	TRBJ2-7
CASSFFRGQGSIQETQYF	TGTGCCAGCAGCTTCTTTCGGGGACAGGGCTCTATCCAAGAGACCCAGTACTTC	NA	TRBD1	TRBV7-9	TRBJ2-5
CASSFGGWGVSYEQYF	TGTGCCAGCAGCTTTGGGGGTTGGGGGGTCTCCTACGAGCAGTACTTC	NA	NA	TRBV7-2	TRBJ2-7
CASRRGDFSSYEQYF	TGTGCCAGCAGGCGTGGGGACTTCAGCTCCTACGAGCAGTACTTC	NA	NA	TRBV7-6	TRBJ2-7
CASGLYNSPLHF	TGTGCCAGCGGCTTGTATAATTCACCCCTCCACTTT	NA	NA	TRBV28	TRBJ1-6
CASSPRAGGGGANVLTF	TGTGCCAGCAGCCCGCGGGCAGGGGGCGGTGGGGCCAACGTCCTGACTTTC	NA	TRBD1	TRBV5-4	TRBJ2-6
CASTPRQGGYTF	TGTGCCAGCACCCCGCGGCAGGGGGGCTACACCTTC	NA	NA	TRBV6-5	TRBJ1-2
CASSPTMGAGSYNEQFF	TGTGCCAGCAGCCCAACGATGGGTGCGGGGTCCTACAATGAGCAGTTCTTC	once	NA	TRBV11-2	TRBJ2-1
CASSWAGSYNEQFF	TGTGCCAGCAGTTGGGCGGGTTCCTACAATGAGCAGTTCTTC	NA	NA	TRBV27	TRBJ2-1
CASSVRGGQGRAEQYF	TGTGCCAGCAGCGTAAGGGGGGGACAGGGTCGAGCCGAGCAGTACTTC	once	TRBD1	TRBV9	TRBJ2-7
CASSLNRHGSTAMGSSYEQYF	TGTGCCAGCAGTTTAAATCGTCACGGATCGACAGCGATGGGTAGCTCCTACGAGCAGTACTTC	NA	NA	TRBV27	TRBJ2-7
CASSHNRKMNTEAFF	TGCGCCAGCAGCCATAACAGGAAAATGAACACTGAAGCTTTCTTT	NA	NA	TRBV4-1	TRBJ1-1
CASSLADRVNEQYF	TGCGCCAGCAGCTTGGCGGACAGGGTGAACGAGCAGTACTTC	once	TRBD1	TRBV5-1	TRBJ2-7
CASSALWDGRNEQFF	TGTGCCAGCAGCGCCCTCTGGGATGGCCGGAATGAGCAGTTCTTC	NA	NA	TRBV4-2	TRBJ2-1
CARGLHKAVTLWGLQPQHF	TGTGCCAGAGGTTTACACAAAGCTGTAACATTGTGGGGACTTCAGCCCCAGCATTTT	NA	NA	TRBV19	TRBJ1-5
CASSTPRVTGELFF	TGTGCCAGCAGCACTCCCCGGGTAACCGGGGAGCTGTTTTTT	NA	NA	TRBV21-1	TRBJ2-2
CASSQKFRGLAKSEQYF	TGCGCCAGCAGCCAAAAGTTTCGCGGACTAGCGAAATCCGAGCAGTACTTC	few	TRBD2	TRBV4-3	TRBJ2-7
CASTQPPGIATGNEQFF	TGTGCCAGCACCCAACCGCCAGGAATCGCGACTGGGAATGAGCAGTTCTTC	NA	NA	TRBV7-8	TRBJ2-1
CASTFGQAYNEQFF	TGTGCCAGCACCTTCGGACAGGCCTACAATGAGCAGTTCTTC	NA	TRBD1	TRBV7-9	TRBJ2-1
CASSPGDLVTYGYTF	TGTGCCAGCAGTCCGGGAGACCTCGTTACCTATGGCTACACCTTC	NA	NA	TRBV27	TRBJ1-2
CAIKVSSGNTIYF	TGTGCCATCAAGGTCAGCTCTGGAAACACCATATATTTT	NA	NA	TRBV10-3	TRBJ1-3
CASSRYRGYGQPQHF	TGTGCCAGCAGTCGATACAGGGGGTACGGGCAGCCCCAGCATTTT	NA	TRBD1	TRBV28	TRBJ1-5
CASSLARGQGYTYEQYF	TGCGCCAGCAGCTTGGCTCGAGGGCAGGGTTACACCTACGAGCAGTACTTC	NA	NA	TRBV5-1	TRBJ2-7
CASSTTSGLRAEQYF	TGTGCCAGCAGCACGACTAGCGGGCTACGGGCCGAGCAGTACTTC	NA	TRBD2	TRBV5-4	TRBJ2-7
CASGANTGELFF	TGTGCCAGCGGGGCGAACACCGGGGAGCTGTTTTTT	NA	NA	TRBV7-2	TRBJ2-2
CASSLAGYGTTSTDTQYF	TGTGCCAGCAGCTTAGCGGGCTACGGAACTACCAGCACAGATACGCAGTATTTT	NA	NA	TRBV11-2	TRBJ2-3
CASRASSTNEQFF	TGTGCCAGCAGGGCTAGCTCGACCAATGAGCAGTTCTTC	NA	NA	TRBV6-6	TRBJ2-1
CASSLLGTGEETQYF	TGTGCCAGCAGCCTGCTAGGGACAGGGGAAGAGACCCAGTACTTC	many	TRBD1	TRBV9	TRBJ2-5
CASSWTPGQTPIF	TGTGCCAGCAGCTGGACCCCGGGACAAACCCCGATTTTT	NA	NA	TRBV5-4	TRBJ1-4
CAWSPARLAQTPEQFF	TGTGCCTGGAGCCCAGCCCGTCTCGCTCAGACCCCTGAGCAGTTCTTC	NA	NA	TRBV30	TRBJ2-1
CASSRDRGSTNEKLFF	TGCGCCAGCAGCCGGGACAGGGGTTCAACTAATGAAAAACTGTTTTTT	NA	TRBD1	TRBV4-3	TRBJ1-4